This T cell receptor (beta chain) was sequenced for a study of shared clonotypes between healthy human individuals. Germline-derived CDR1 and CDR2 are SGHTA and FQGTGA. After removal of 2 bases from V and 2 bases from J, the junction contained 12 bases not matched to a gene. This CDR3 contains 19 residues. Repertoires were generated with immunoSEQ multiplex PCR, while TCRdb's copy carries only in-frame clones and drops some. Among fewer than 500,000 clones listed, approximately 79% were seen once. The sequence was obtained from a woman aged 40 to 49 in good health. Some clones in this sample may be carry-over from other donors' samples. The chain combines TRBV7-3 with TRBJ2-3, with 11 bases fitting TRBD2. Sequencing was carried out using PBMCs. The chain's CDR3 is CASSLVAGGPVDHTDTQYF. Written as DNA, the CDR3 is TGTGCCAGCAGCTTAGTAGCGGGAGGGCCCGTGGACCACACAGATACGCAGTATTTT.